Following are 4 T cell receptor beta chains from one sample sequenced in a study of T cell responses to AZD1222 COVID-19 vaccine. Data came from immunoSEQ multiplex PCR; TCRdb stores just in-frame clones and leaves some out. The data show about 75,000 clones, around nine tenths seen once. Sequenced here: peripheral blood, sampled 28 days after the second AZD1222 dose. The receptor set was obtained from an adult who received the AZD1222 COVID-19 vaccine.

The count of this clone is one. In DNA form, the CDR3 reads TGTGCCAGCAGCTTTAGTGACAGGGCGAACCAGCCCCAGCATTTT. This translates into CASSFSDRANQPQHF. The chain recombines TRBV7-2 with TRBJ1-5, with 7 positions matching TRBD1. The germline gives CDR1 SGHTA, CDR2 FQGNSA. Trimming at V came to 3 bases and at J to 7 bases, leaving 9 bases not matched to a gene. CDR3 length: 15 amino acids.

The chain has TRBV3-1 (or the pseudogene TRBV3-2) and TRBJ2-3; 7 nucleotides match TRBD2. V was clipped by 2 bases and J by 6 bases; unmatched bases: 8. CDR1 and CDR2 (germline): LGHDT, YNNKEL (reference sequence). The CDR3 totals 15 residues. CDR3 protein: CASSQLGASGDTQYF. In nucleotides, the CDR3 is TGTGCCAGCAGCCAACTCGGGGCTAGCGGCGATACGCAGTATTTT.

The chain links TRBV30 to TRBJ1-3, with D perhaps TRBD1 (5 bases). Between the trimmed V and J ends, which lost 0 bases and 3 bases, there was a span of 9 bases. CDR3 length: 14 amino acids. The V gene's germline CDR1 is GTSNPN and CDR2 SVGIG (reference sequence). This chain's CDR3 is CAWSVWGVGNTIYF. CDR3 DNA sequence: TGTGCCTGGAGTGTTTGGGGGGTTGGAAACACCATATATTTT.

Only one count was recorded for this clone. The chain carries TRBV19 and TRBJ2-3; TRBD2 matches at 7 bases. The CDR3 has 17 amino acids. Trimming cost V 9 bases and J 0 bases; bases outside gene matches: 15. CDR1 and CDR2 (germline): LNHDA, SQIVND (reference sequence). CDR3 protein: CASTIFGVAGSTDTQYF. Written as DNA, the CDR3 is TGTGCCAGCACGATTTTCGGGGTAGCGGGCAGCACAGATACGCAGTATTTT.